This is a list of T cell receptor beta chains from one sample in a study of T cells in Graves' hyperthyroidism and ophthalmopathy. One entry per CDR3 protein results from TCRdb running MiXCR on the multiplex PCR reads. This sample yields roughly 570,000 distinct CDR3 sequences, of which 35% to 55% are seen a single time; more than 7.5% belongs to the top ten. The sample was peripheral blood or thyroid tissue (not recorded which). These receptors were obtained from a young woman with Graves' hyperthyroidism. Both conserved end residues are part of each CDR3. D genes are given only for firm matches. Clone size is stated in some rows and not others, as once, few, many or a class when expanded.

d_gene | abundance | j_gene | v_gene | CDR3aa | CDR3nt
NA | few | TRBJ1-2 | TRBV12-3/TRBV12-4 | CASSPPPSGVNYGYTF | TGTGCCAGCTCACCACCCCCCTCAGGAGTTAACTATGGCTACACCTTC
NA | many | TRBJ2-7 | TRBV20-1 | CSARVALLEQYF | TGCAGTGCTAGGGTGGCCCTTTTGGAGCAGTACTTC
TRBD2 | NA | TRBJ2-3 | TRBV7-8 | CASSPKAGGADTQYF | TGTGCCAGCAGCCCAAAAGCGGGAGGGGCAGATACGCAGTATTTT
NA | NA | TRBJ1-5 | TRBV5-6 | CASSSSRGEETQHF | TGTGCCAGCAGCTCCAGTCGCGGGGAGGAGACCCAGCATTTT
TRBD2 | many | TRBJ2-7 | TRBV3-1 | CASSQDLAGVEQYF | TGTGCCAGCAGCCAAGATCTAGCGGGAGTCGAGCAGTACTTC
NA | NA | TRBJ2-1 | TRBV7-2 | CASTPPWTAPTPIDNEQFF | TGTGCCAGCACTCCCCCATGGACAGCACCGACACCCATTGACAATGAGCAGTTCTTC
TRBD2 | NA | TRBJ2-7 | TRBV4-3 | CASSQDTVREGPLEQYF | TGCGCCAGCAGCCAAGATACGGTACGGGAGGGCCCCCTTGAGCAGTACTTC
TRBD1 | few | TRBJ2-3 | TRBV20-1 | CSARSMGQLLSDTQYF | TGCAGTGCTCGGTCGATGGGACAGCTTCTGTCAGATACGCAGTATTTT
TRBD2 | few | TRBJ2-5 | TRBV4-2 | CASSQVASGRAGETQYF | TGTGCCAGCAGCCAAGTTGCCAGCGGGAGGGCCGGGGAGACCCAGTACTTC
NA | many | TRBJ2-7 | TRBV29-1 | CSVVGRYYEQYF | TGCAGCGTTGTGGGCAGGTACTACGAGCAGTACTTC
TRBD2 | many | TRBJ2-5 | TRBV7-6 | CASSLRGSGRGPETQYF | TGTGCCAGCAGCTTAAGGGGGAGCGGGAGGGGTCCCGAGACCCAGTACTTC
NA | few | TRBJ2-1 | TRBV7-8 | CASSLTSPNEQFF | TGTGCCAGCAGCTTAACTAGTCCCAATGAGCAGTTCTTC
NA | many | TRBJ1-1 | TRBV19 | CASSMSGVGTEAFF | TGTGCCAGTAGTATGTCCGGGGTGGGCACTGAAGCTTTCTTT
TRBD1 | NA | TRBJ1-4 | TRBV14 | CASSQGRTGGEEKLFF | TGTGCCAGCAGCCAGGGGCGGACAGGGGGCGAGGAAAAACTGTTTTTT
NA | NA | TRBJ2-7 | TRBV24-1 | CATSDPQKNEQYF | TGTGCCACCAGTGATCCACAAAAGAATGAGCAGTACTTC
NA | NA | TRBJ1-5 | TRBV9 | CASSVAGGSAYEHF | NA
TRBD2 | NA | TRBJ2-7 | TRBV29-1 | CSVHLGLAVSSYEQYF | TGCAGCGTTCACCTGGGACTAGCGGTCAGCTCCTACGAGCAGTACTTC
NA | many | TRBJ1-1 | TRBV27 | CASNPGPMNTEAFF | TGTGCCAGCAACCCAGGTCCCATGAACACTGAAGCTTTCTTT
NA | NA | TRBJ2-5 | TRBV7-9 | CASSSSRLGGANQPQYF | TGTGCCAGCAGCTCGAGCCGTCTTGGGGGCGCCAATCAGCCCCAGTACTTC
NA | NA | TRBJ2-7 | TRBV5-6 | CASSLASDRTYEQYF | TGTGCCAGCAGCTTGGCGTCCGACAGGACCTACGAGCAGTACTTC
NA | NA | TRBJ2-7 | TRBV10-3 | CAISEYRQANSYEQYF | TGTGCCATCAGTGAGTACCGACAGGCAAACTCCTACGAGCAGTACTTC
NA | many | TRBJ2-3 | TRBV29-1 | CSVVPSTDTQYF | TGCAGCGTTGTACCCTCGACAGATACGCAGTATTTT